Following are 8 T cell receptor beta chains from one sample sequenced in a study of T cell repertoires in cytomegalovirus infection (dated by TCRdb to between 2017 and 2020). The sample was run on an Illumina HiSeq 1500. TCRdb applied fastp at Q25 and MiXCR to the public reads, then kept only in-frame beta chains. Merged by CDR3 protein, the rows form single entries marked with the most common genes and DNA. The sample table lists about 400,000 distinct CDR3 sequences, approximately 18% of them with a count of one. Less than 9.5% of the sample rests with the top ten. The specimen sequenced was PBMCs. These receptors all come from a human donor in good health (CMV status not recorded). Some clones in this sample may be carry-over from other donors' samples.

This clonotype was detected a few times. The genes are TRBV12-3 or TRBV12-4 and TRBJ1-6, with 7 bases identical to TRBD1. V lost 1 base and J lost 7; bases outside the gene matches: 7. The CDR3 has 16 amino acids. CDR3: CASSLGKGTENSPLHF. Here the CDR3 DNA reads TGTGCCAGCAGTTTAGGGAAAGGGACAGAAAATTCACCCCTCCACTTT.

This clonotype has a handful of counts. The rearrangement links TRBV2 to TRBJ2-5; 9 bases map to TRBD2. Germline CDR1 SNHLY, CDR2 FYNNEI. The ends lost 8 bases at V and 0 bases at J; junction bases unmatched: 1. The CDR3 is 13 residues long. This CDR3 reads CASASGDQETQYF. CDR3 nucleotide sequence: TGTGCCAGCGCTAGCGGGGACCAAGAGACCCAGTACTTC.

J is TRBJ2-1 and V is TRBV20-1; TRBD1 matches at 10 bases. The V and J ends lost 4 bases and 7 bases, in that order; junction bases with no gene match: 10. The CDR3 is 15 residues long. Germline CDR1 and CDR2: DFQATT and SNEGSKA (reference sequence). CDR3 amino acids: CSANPGQGISNEQFF. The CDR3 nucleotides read TGCAGTGCTAACCCGGGACAGGGGATTTCGAATGAGCAGTTCTTC.

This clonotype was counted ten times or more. The CDR3 spells CASSLAGGTSTDTQYF. The CDR3 nucleotides read TGTGCCAGCAGCTTGGCGGGGGGAACTAGCACAGATACGCAGTATTTT. This chain links TRBV7-6 with TRBJ2-3, with 8 bases aligning to TRBD2. Germline V gives CDR1 SGHVS, CDR2 FNYEAQ. With 3 bases clipped from V and 0 bases from J, the junction kept 5 bases outside the gene matches. The CDR3 spans 16 residues.

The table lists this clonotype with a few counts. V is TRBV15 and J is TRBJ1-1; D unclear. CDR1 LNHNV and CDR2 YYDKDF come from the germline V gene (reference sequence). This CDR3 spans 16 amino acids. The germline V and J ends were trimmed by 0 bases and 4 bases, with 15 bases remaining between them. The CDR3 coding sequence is TGTGCCACCAGCAGAGATGATACACACTTGGGCACTGAAGCTTTCTTT. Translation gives CATSRDDTHLGTEAFF.

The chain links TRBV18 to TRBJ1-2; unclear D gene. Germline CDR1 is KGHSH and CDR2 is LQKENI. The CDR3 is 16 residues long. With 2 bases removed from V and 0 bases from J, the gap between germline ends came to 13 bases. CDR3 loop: CASSPSARVTNYGYTF. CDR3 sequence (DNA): TGTGCCAGCTCACCATCGGCACGAGTAACTAACTATGGCTACACCTTC.

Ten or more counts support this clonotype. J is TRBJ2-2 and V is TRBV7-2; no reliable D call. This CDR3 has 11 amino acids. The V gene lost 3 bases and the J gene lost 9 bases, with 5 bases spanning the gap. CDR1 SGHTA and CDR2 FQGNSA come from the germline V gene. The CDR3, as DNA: TGTGCCAGCAGCTTTAGCCGGGAGCTGTTTTTT. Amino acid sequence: CASSFSRELFF.

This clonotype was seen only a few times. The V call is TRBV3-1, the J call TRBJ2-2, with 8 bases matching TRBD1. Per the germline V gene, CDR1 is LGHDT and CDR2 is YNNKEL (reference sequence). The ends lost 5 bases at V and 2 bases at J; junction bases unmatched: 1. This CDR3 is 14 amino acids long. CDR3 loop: CASSDRGNTGELFF. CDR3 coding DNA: TGTGCCAGCAGCGACAGGGGCAACACCGGGGAGCTGTTTTTT.